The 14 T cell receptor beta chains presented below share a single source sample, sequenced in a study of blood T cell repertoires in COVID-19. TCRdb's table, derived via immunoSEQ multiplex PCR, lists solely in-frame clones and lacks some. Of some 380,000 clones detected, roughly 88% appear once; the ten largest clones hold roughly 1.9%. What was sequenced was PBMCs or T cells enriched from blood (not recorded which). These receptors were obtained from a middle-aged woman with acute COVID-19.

The CDR3, as DNA: TGTGCCAGCAGCCCCACGCGGGACGGCCAAGAGACCCAGTACTTC. Its protein is CASSPTRDGQETQYF. This chain joins TRBV3-1 (or the pseudogene TRBV3-2) and TRBJ2-5, with a possible D match to TRBD2 (6 bases). Germline CDR1 reads LGHDT; CDR2 reads YNNKEL (reference sequence). V shed 4 bases and J shed 1 base, with 13 bases lying between them. The CDR3 runs to 15 residues.

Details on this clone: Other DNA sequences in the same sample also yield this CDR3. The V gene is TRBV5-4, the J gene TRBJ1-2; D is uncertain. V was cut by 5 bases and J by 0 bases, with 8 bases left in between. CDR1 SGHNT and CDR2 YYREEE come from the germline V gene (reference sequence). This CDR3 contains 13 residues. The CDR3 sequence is CASSPDTNYGYTF. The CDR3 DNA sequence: TGTGCCAGCAGTCCTGACACTAACTATGGCTACACCTTC. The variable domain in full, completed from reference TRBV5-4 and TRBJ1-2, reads ETGVTQSPTHLIKTRGQQVTLRCSSQSGHNTVSWYQQALGQGPQFIFQYYREEENGRGNFPPRFSGLQFPNYSSELNVNALELDDSALYLCASSPDTNYGYTFGSGTRLTVV.

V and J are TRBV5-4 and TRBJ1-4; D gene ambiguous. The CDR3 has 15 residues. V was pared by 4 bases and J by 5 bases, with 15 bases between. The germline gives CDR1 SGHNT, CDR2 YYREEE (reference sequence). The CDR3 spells CASSLGQSGNEKLFF. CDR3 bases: TGTGCCAGCAGCCTTGGGCAAAGTGGAAATGAAAAACTGTTTTTT.

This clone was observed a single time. The CDR3 here is CASSRIVTGGRDTQYF. The CDR3 DNA reads TGTGCCAGCAGCCGAATCGTTACAGGGGGCAGAGATACGCAGTATTTT. The genes are TRBV5-5 and TRBJ2-3, with 9 bases identical to TRBD1. J gave up 5 bases and V 4 bases, and 11 bases lay outside the gene matches. The CDR3 has 16 amino acids. Germline CDR1 SGHKS, CDR2 YYEKEE (reference sequence).

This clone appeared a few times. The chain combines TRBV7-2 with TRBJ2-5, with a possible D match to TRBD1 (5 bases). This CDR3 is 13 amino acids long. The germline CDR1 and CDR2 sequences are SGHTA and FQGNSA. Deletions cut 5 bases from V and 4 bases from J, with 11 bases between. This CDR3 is CASSPGFRETQYF. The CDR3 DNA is TGTGCCAGCAGCCCAGGGTTCCGAGAGACCCAGTACTTC.

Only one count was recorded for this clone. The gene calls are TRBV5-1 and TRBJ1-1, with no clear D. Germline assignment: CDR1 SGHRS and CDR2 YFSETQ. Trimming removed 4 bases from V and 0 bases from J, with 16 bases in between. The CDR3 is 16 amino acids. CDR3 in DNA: TGCGCCAGCAGCGTTTCGACGGGTGTTATGAACACTGAAGCTTTCTTT. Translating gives CASSVSTGVMNTEAFF.

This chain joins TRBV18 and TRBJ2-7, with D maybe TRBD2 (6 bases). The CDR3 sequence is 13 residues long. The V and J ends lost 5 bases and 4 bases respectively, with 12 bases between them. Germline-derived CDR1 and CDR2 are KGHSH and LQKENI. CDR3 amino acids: CASSRGGSYEQYF. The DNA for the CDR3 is TGTGCCAGCTCAAGAGGAGGGTCTTACGAGCAGTACTTC. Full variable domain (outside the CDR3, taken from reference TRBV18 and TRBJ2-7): NAGVMQNPRHLVRRRGQEARLRCSPMKGHSHVYWYRQLPEEGLKFMVYLQKENIIDESGMPKERFSAEFPKEGPSILRIQQVVRGDSAAYFCASSRGGSYEQYFGPGTRLTVT.

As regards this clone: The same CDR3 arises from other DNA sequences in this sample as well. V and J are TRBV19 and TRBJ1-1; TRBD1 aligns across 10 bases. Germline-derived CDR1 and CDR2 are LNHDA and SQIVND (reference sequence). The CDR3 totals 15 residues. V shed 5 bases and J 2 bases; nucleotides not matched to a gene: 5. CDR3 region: CASSPGTGANTEAFF. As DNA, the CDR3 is TGTGCCAGTAGTCCCGGGACAGGGGCAAACACTGAAGCTTTCTTT.

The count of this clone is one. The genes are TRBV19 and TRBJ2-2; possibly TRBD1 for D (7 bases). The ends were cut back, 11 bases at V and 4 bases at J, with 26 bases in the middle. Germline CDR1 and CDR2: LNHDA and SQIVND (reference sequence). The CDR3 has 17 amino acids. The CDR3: CASRGRGEGRSTGELFF. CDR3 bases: TGTGCCTCCCGGGGCAGGGGGGAAGGTCGTAGCACCGGGGAGCTGTTTTTT.

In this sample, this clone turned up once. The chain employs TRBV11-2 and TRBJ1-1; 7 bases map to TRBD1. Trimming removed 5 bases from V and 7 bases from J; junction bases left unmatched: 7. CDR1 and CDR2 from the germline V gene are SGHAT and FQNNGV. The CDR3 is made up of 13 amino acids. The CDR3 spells CASSRDRDGEAFF. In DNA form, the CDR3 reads TGTGCCAGCAGCCGAGACAGGGATGGTGAAGCTTTCTTT.

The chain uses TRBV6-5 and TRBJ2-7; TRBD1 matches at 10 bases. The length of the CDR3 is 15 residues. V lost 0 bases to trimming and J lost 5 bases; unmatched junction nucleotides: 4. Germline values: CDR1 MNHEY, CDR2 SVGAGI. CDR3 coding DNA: TGTGCCAGCAGTTACTCGGGACAGGGGTATGACGAGCAGTACTTC. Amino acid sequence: CASSYSGQGYDEQYF.

CDR3 sequence reads: CAWSAVNTEAFF. The CDR3 nucleotides are TGTGCCTGGAGCGCAGTAAACACTGAAGCTTTCTTT. The genes are TRBV30 and TRBJ1-1; D gene uncertain. The CDR3 loop spans 12 amino acids. The V gene's germline CDR1 is GTSNPN and CDR2 SVGIG (reference sequence). Trimming took off 3 bases at V and 2 bases at J, with 7 bases between the two ends.

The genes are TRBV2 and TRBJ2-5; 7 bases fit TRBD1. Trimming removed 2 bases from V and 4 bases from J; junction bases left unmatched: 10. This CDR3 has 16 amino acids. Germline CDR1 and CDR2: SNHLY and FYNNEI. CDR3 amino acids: CASSELPTGAAETQYF. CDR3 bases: TGTGCCAGCAGTGAACTACCAACAGGGGCGGCAGAGACCCAGTACTTC.

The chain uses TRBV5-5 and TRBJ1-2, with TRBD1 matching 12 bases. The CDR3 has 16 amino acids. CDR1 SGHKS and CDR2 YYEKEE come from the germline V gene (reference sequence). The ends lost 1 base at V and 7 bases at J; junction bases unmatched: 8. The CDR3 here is CASSLLVGQGASGYTF. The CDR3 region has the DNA TGTGCCAGCAGCTTGTTAGTGGGACAGGGGGCGAGTGGCTACACCTTC.